This T cell receptor (beta chain) was obtained from a study of cytomegalovirus exposure and HLA in healthy donors. Study as a whole: An earlier analysis identified 117 million unique TCR beta sequences in 170 million or so T cells.

The study ran its PCR with 60 Vbeta and 13 Jbeta primers. Sequenced by immunoSEQ multiplex PCR; TCRdb stores in-frame clones only, minus some. The table shows 150,000 or so clones, with approximately 80% occurring only once. On this clone itself: Its antigen is currently unknown. One end of the junction does not line up with germline, which may come from a read error.

General observations from the study: HLA alleles were associated with 15,000 to 20,000 TCR beta sequences in a later analysis at 0.05 false discovery rate.

All donors participated as healthy donors of bone marrow. Germline V lookup: CDR1 SEHNR, CDR2 FQNEAQ (reference sequence). The CDR3 consists of 12 residues. The sample consisted of PBMCs. This sequence joins TRBV7-9 and TRBJ2-7; D is undetermined. This TCR derives from a man aged 25 to 40 in good health and CMV-seropositive. The CDR3 region is CSSSLGSYEQYF. CDR3 DNA sequence: TGTTCCAGCAGCTTAGGTTCTTACGAGCAGTACTTC.